This passage covers 28 T cell receptor beta chains from one sample sequenced in a study of CD8+CD57+ T cells in acquired aplastic anemia. The study profiled TCR beta VDJ and CDR3 using genomic DNA as template. A single record per CDR3 protein comes from TCRdb applying MiXCR to the reads. The sample includes some 190,000 distinct CDR3 sequences, just over 45% of them seen just once. Sequenced material: sorted CD4+, CD8+, or CD8+CD57+ T cells (not recorded which) from PBMCs. All receptors come from a human donor in good health.

Many counts were recorded for this clonotype. This chain joins TRBV24-1 and TRBJ2-7; the D gene is possibly TRBD1 (6 bases). Trimming stripped 7 bases from V and 6 bases from J, with 21 bases between. CDR3 length: 15 amino acids. CDR1 is KGHDR, CDR2 SFDVKD, per germline. CDR3 loop: CATREMGHRVAEQYF. The DNA for the CDR3 is TGTGCCACCAGGGAGATGGGACATAGGGTGGCCGAGCAGTACTTC.

As for this clonotype: Given a much more abundant clone one base away, this may be a read error. The V and J genes are TRBV7-2 and TRBJ2-1; unclear D gene. V lost 0 bases and J lost 16, with 19 bases in between. The length of the CDR3 is 14 residues. Germline loops: CDR1 SGHTA, CDR2 FQGNSA. CDR3 sequence: CASSLAAVFQARFF. The CDR3 DNA follows: TGTGCCAGCAGCTTAGCGGCAGTGTTTCAGGCGCGATTCTTC.

The gene calls are TRBV10-3 and TRBJ1-1, with TRBD1 identical over 7 bases. Losses at the gene ends were 0 bases for V and 11 bases for J; bases not matched to a gene: 12. Germline assignment: CDR1 ENHRY and CDR2 SYGVKD. CDR3 length equals 15 residues. In DNA, the CDR3 is TGTGCCATCAGTGAGTCGATGGGTACAGGGGTTCGTGCTTTCTTT. It encodes CAISESMGTGVRAFF.

A single count supports this clonotype. Possible read error: a much larger clone is one base away. The chain combines TRBV7-2 with TRBJ1-4; possibly TRBD1 for D (6 bases). The CDR3 extends over 15 amino acids. Germline V gives CDR1 SGHTA, CDR2 FQGNSA. The CDR3 loop reads CVSSGWTVQNEKLFF. The CDR3 DNA reads as TGTGTCAGCAGCGGGTGGACAGTTCAAAATGAAAAACTGTTTTTT.

V and J are TRBV25-1 and TRBJ2-7; 8 bases map to TRBD1. This CDR3 is built from 15 residues. Germline-derived CDR1 and CDR2 are MGHDK and SYGVNS. V lost 3 bases to trimming and J lost 2 bases; unmatched junction nucleotides: 6. The chain's CDR3 is CASSDGDRKTYEQYF. CDR3 nucleotides: TGTGCCAGCAGTGATGGGGACAGGAAGACCTACGAGCAGTACTTC.

This clonotype was detected ten times or more. The V call is TRBV6-1, the J call TRBJ1-2, with a tentative D call TRBD1 (5 bases). Germline V gene data show CDR1 as MNHNS and CDR2 as SASEGT. The V end was cut by 5 bases, the J end by 7 bases, with 17 bases between. This CDR3 is 14 amino acids long. CDR3 protein: CASSLNRRAAGYTF. DNA of the CDR3: TGTGCCAGCAGTCTCAACAGGCGGGCCGCTGGCTACACCTTC.

This chain connects TRBV10-2 to TRBJ2-1; 7 bases map to TRBD2. CDR1 is WSHSY, CDR2 SAAADI, per germline. The CDR3 loop spans 15 amino acids. V lost 8 bases and J lost 5; bases outside the gene matches: 12. CDR3 sequence reads: CASHPGTAGDNEQFF. The CDR3 region has the DNA TGCGCCAGCCACCCCGGGACGGCGGGAGACAATGAGCAGTTCTTC.

This chain links TRBV9 with TRBJ1-1; D is undetermined. V lost 3 bases and J lost 1, with 10 bases in between. This CDR3 has 14 amino acids. Per germline, CDR1 SGDLS and CDR2 YYNGEE. The CDR3 spells CASSAHTANTEAFF. The CDR3 DNA reads as TGTGCCAGCAGCGCACATACAGCGAACACTGAAGCTTTCTTT.

V is TRBV6-1 and J is TRBJ2-5; TRBD2 matches 8 bases. V gave up 7 bases and J gave up 5 bases; unmatched junction bases: 9. Germline values: CDR1 MNHNS, CDR2 SASEGT. The CDR3 contains 14 residues. CDR3 nucleotide sequence: TGTGCCAGCATCCCCGGGACTAGTTTGGAGACCCAGTACTTC. It specifies CASIPGTSLETQYF.

This clonotype was detected only a few times. The chain combines TRBV12-3 or TRBV12-4 with TRBJ2-1; 7 bases are a match to TRBD1. Trimming took 0 bases from V and 3 from J; bases not matched to a gene: 14. The CDR3 spans 19 residues. CDR3 loop: CASSLAGTAVPTRYNEQFF. The CDR3, as DNA: TGTGCCAGCAGTTTAGCAGGGACAGCAGTACCAACTCGCTACAATGAGCAGTTCTTC.

The table lists this clonotype with a few counts. This chain connects TRBV15 to TRBJ2-3; 10 bases agree with TRBD2. CDR3 length: 16 amino acids. The V and J ends lost 3 bases and 4 bases, in that order; junction bases with no gene match: 7. The V gene's germline CDR1 is LNHNV and CDR2 YYDKDF (reference sequence). The CDR3 here is CATSSPVAGGPDTQYF. CDR3 nucleotide sequence: TGTGCCACCAGCAGTCCGGTAGCGGGAGGTCCAGATACGCAGTATTTT.

This chain uses TRBV7-7 with TRBJ2-1; TRBD1 might be the D (5 bases). Per the germline V gene, CDR1 is SSHAT and CDR2 is FNYEAQ (reference sequence). The CDR3 is 16 residues long. V lost 1 base and J 3 bases, leaving 13 bases between the germline ends. The CDR3 loop is CASSLGVTGVYNEQFF. For the CDR3, the DNA is TGTGCCAGCAGCTTAGGCGTTACAGGCGTCTACAATGAGCAGTTCTTC.

Turning to this clonotype: This may be a read error, as it is one base from a much larger clone. V usage is TRBV10-1 and J usage is TRBJ2-5, with D uncertain. The CDR3 length is 14 residues. Germline-derived CDR1 and CDR2 are WNHNN and SYGVQD (reference sequence). Trimming removed 6 bases at V and 2 bases at J, with 13 bases between. The DNA of the CDR3 is TGCGCCAGCAGCTTTGGCAGAACACAAGAGACCCAGTACTTC. It yields the protein CASSFGRTQETQYF.

This clonotype has just one count. The J gene is TRBJ2-1, the V gene TRBV5-1, with 8 bases that match TRBD1. The CDR3 contains 14 residues. V lost 4 bases to trimming and J lost 9 bases; unmatched junction nucleotides: 9. Germline loops: CDR1 SGHRS, CDR2 YFSETQ. As DNA, the CDR3 is TGCGCCAGCAGCGCCGGGACAGGATTGCGTGAGCAGTTCTTC. Encoded protein: CASSAGTGLREQFF.

The CDR3 DNA is TGTGCCACCAGTGTCCTCGGGGAGAGCACAGATACGCAGTATTTT. Its translation is CATSVLGESTDTQYF. The chain recombines TRBV24-1 with TRBJ2-3, with D perhaps matching TRBD2 (5 bases). V lost 5 bases and J 0 bases, leaving 11 bases between the germline ends. The CDR3 has 15 amino acids. CDR1 and CDR2 (germline): KGHDR, SFDVKD.

The genes are TRBV19 and TRBJ1-3; D remains unclear. This CDR3 is 15 amino acids long. Germline CDR1 is LNHDA and CDR2 is SQIVND (reference sequence). With 1 base removed from V and 4 bases from J, the gap between germline ends came to 11 bases. In DNA, the CDR3 is TGTGCCAGTAGTATAGGGATCCTCGCCGGAAACACCATATATTTT. It encodes CASSIGILAGNTIYF.

This sequence joins TRBV24-1 and TRBJ2-5; TRBD1 matches at 9 bases. J lost 0 bases, V lost 6 bases, and 4 bases had no gene match. Germline V CDR1 and CDR2: KGHDR, SFDVKD. The CDR3 is made up of 15 amino acids. CDR3 nucleotide sequence: TGTGCCACCAGTACGGGACAGGGTAACCAAGAGACCCAGTACTTC. It specifies CATSTGQGNQETQYF.

The V gene is TRBV25-1, the J gene TRBJ2-2; TRBD2 matches at 9 bases. CDR1 is MGHDK, CDR2 SYGVNS, per germline. After removal of 6 bases from V and 7 bases from J, the junction contained 15 bases not matched to a gene. The CDR3 has 17 residues. This CDR3 reads CASSFSPGLAPHGELFF. The CDR3, as DNA: TGTGCCAGCAGCTTCTCCCCGGGACTAGCTCCTCACGGGGAGCTGTTTTTT.

This clonotype was counted at least ten times. V usage is TRBV6-1 and J usage is TRBJ2-4, with a possible D match to TRBD1 (6 bases). The CDR3 is 15 residues long. CDR1 and CDR2 (germline): MNHNS, SASEGT. V was pared by 2 bases and J by 8 bases, with 16 bases between. The CDR3 loop reads CASSERAGAGDIQYF. CDR3 in DNA: TGTGCCAGCAGTGAAAGGGCAGGGGCTGGTGACATTCAGTACTTC.

The rearrangement joins TRBV6-5 to TRBJ1-2; a possible D gene is TRBD1 (5 bases). Germline V lookup: CDR1 MNHEY, CDR2 SVGAGI. The V gene lost 2 bases and the J gene lost 0 bases, with 7 bases spanning the gap. The CDR3 is 14 residues long. CDR3 residues: CASSYGGPNYGYTF. The CDR3 DNA reads TGTGCCAGCAGTTACGGGGGTCCTAACTATGGCTACACCTTC.

There are a few counts of this clonotype. This rearrangement joins TRBV25-1 to TRBJ1-6, with D hard to call. Germline CDR1 reads MGHDK; CDR2 reads SYGVNS. V lost 2 bases, J lost 11 bases, and 19 bases lay in between. The CDR3 is 16 amino acids. CDR3 nucleotides: TGTGCCAGCAGTGAACATATGGCGTCAGTGGGAGCACCCCTCCACTTT. Its translation: CASSEHMASVGAPLHF. Full variable domain (outside the CDR3, taken from reference TRBV25-1 and TRBJ1-6): EADIYQTPRYLVIGTGKKITLECSQTMGHDKMYWYQQDPGMELHLIHYSYGVNSTEKGDLSSESTVSRIRTEHFPLTLESARPSHTSQYLCASSEHMASVGAPLHFGNGTRLTVT.

As to this clonotype: It may be a read error: a sequence one base away is much more abundant. The CDR3 spells CAWRLGAPGNTIYF. In nucleotides, the CDR3 is TGTGCCTGGAGGCTAGGGGCACCGGGAAACACCATATATTTT. The rearrangement uses TRBV30 and TRBJ1-3, with a possible D match to TRBD1 (5 bases). The CDR3 is 14 amino acids. The V and J ends lost 3 bases and 4 bases respectively, with 13 bases between them. CDR1 GTSNPN and CDR2 SVGIG come from the germline V gene (reference sequence).

The J gene is TRBJ2-2, the V gene TRBV6-5; D is uncertain. This CDR3 has 16 amino acids. V shed 2 bases and J shed 1 base, with 11 bases lying between them. Per germline, CDR1 MNHEY and CDR2 SVGAGI. CDR3 amino acids: CASSYTTAQNTGELFF. The CDR3 DNA is TGTGCCAGCAGTTACACCACGGCCCAGAACACCGGGGAGCTGTTTTTT.

The chain is built from TRBV30 and TRBJ2-1; D possibly corresponds to TRBD2 (5 bases). The V end was cut by 4 bases, the J end by 6 bases, with 13 bases between. Germline CDR1 and CDR2: GTSNPN and SVGIG (reference sequence). The CDR3 covers 13 residues. CDR3 in amino acids: CAWTGGFGNEQFF. The CDR3, as DNA: TGTGCCTGGACGGGCGGGTTTGGCAATGAGCAGTTCTTC.

This clonotype was detected many times. The chain couples TRBV27 to TRBJ1-1; no clear D gene. Trimming took 5 bases from V and 8 from J, leaving 12 bases between them. From germline, CDR1 is MNHEY and CDR2 SMNVEV (reference sequence). This CDR3 comprises 12 residues. The CDR3 loop is CASSHRGKEAFF. Here the CDR3 DNA reads TGTGCCAGCAGTCACAGAGGTAAAGAAGCTTTCTTT.

The J gene is TRBJ2-7, the V gene TRBV2; possibly TRBD2 for D (6 bases). The CDR3 spans 15 residues. Trimming pared 8 bases from V and 3 bases from J, leaving 20 bases between. The V gene's germline CDR1 is SNHLY and CDR2 FYNNEI. CDR3 coding DNA: TGTGCCAGCGATCGGAGGGGAGAAGACGACTACGAGCAGTACTTC. Its protein is CASDRRGEDDYEQYF.

The genes are TRBV19 and TRBJ2-5; 9 positions match TRBD2. The length of the CDR3 is 14 residues. V lost 5 bases to trimming and J lost 0 bases; unmatched junction nucleotides: 1. The germline V gene encodes CDR1 LNHDA and CDR2 SQIVND (reference sequence). The CDR3: CASSLAGHQETQYF. The CDR3 DNA is TGTGCCAGTAGTCTAGCGGGGCACCAAGAGACCCAGTACTTC.

This clonotype was recorded many times. The V call is TRBV20-1, the J call TRBJ2-3; a possible D gene is TRBD1 (6 bases). Trimming stripped 6 bases from V and 2 bases from J, with 15 bases between. The CDR3 is made up of 14 amino acids. Germline-derived CDR1 and CDR2 are DFQATT and SNEGSKA (reference sequence). CDR3 loop: CSALRDTLTDTQYF. CDR3 DNA sequence: TGCAGTGCCCTCCGGGACACACTCACAGATACGCAGTATTTT.